These 28 T cell receptor beta chains originate from one sample sequenced in a study of T cells after yellow fever vaccination. Using its own MiXCR run on the 5' RACE reads, TCRdb lists one record per CDR3 protein. The sample lists 150,000 to 200,000 distinct CDR3 sequences; roughly 9.6% were seen once. Sequencing was performed on CD8+ T cells sorted from PBMCs, taken 15 days after the yellow fever booster vaccination. All receptors derive from a man between 18 and 35 years old who received the YFV17D yellow fever vaccine.

In its sample, this clonotype was seen a few times. CDR3 residues: CASTRSGGPEQFF. CDR3 in DNA: TGTGCCAGCACCCGGAGTGGCGGGCCTGAGCAGTTCTTC. The rearrangement joins TRBV12-3 or TRBV12-4 to TRBJ2-1; a weak D match, TRBD2 (5 bases). The V end lost 7 bases, the J end lost 9 bases, and 16 bases lay between the germline ends. CDR3 length equals 13 residues.

Only a few counts were recorded for this clonotype. The chain has TRBV12-3 or TRBV12-4 and TRBJ2-7, with 9 bases lining up with TRBD1. The CDR3 consists of 14 residues. The V segment lost 5 bases and the J segment 3 bases; nucleotides outside the gene matches: 5. The CDR3 here is CASSAGTGNYEQYF. In DNA form, the CDR3 reads TGTGCCAGCAGTGCCGGGACAGGGAACTACGAGCAGTACTTC.

The chain couples TRBV7-9 to TRBJ2-5, with 11 bases fitting TRBD2. V shed 5 bases and J 0 bases; nucleotides not matched to a gene: 5. This CDR3 contains 16 residues. Germline CDR1 is SEHNR and CDR2 is FQNEAQ (reference sequence). In nucleotides, the CDR3 is TGTGCCAGCAGCCCGACTAGCGGGGCCTACCAAGAGACCCAGTACTTC. This gives the protein CASSPTSGAYQETQYF.

The chain recombines TRBV15 with TRBJ1-2; D not resolved. V lost 0 bases to trimming and J lost 2 bases, with 16 bases between them. Per the germline V gene, CDR1 is LNHNV and CDR2 is YYDKDF (reference sequence). This CDR3 is 17 amino acids long. The DNA of the CDR3 is TGTGCCACCAGCAGAGATGCGGGCAGCCGAAGGAACTATGGCTACACCTTC. Translated: CATSRDAGSRRNYGYTF.

The genes are TRBV5-1 and TRBJ2-2; D gene uncertain. The germline CDR1 and CDR2 sequences are SGHRS and YFSETQ. The CDR3 totals 13 residues. The V end was cut by 2 bases, the J end by 13 bases, with 15 bases between. Here the CDR3 reads CASSFLRTRRLFF. The DNA of the CDR3 is TGCGCCAGCAGCTTTCTGAGGACCCGCAGGCTGTTTTTT.

This clonotype has more than one count but fewer than ten. CDR3 sequence reads: CSAGTGTGELFF. Written as DNA, the CDR3 is TGCAGTGCTGGGACAGGCACCGGGGAGCTGTTTTTT. V gene TRBV20-1 combines with J gene TRBJ2-2; 8 bases align to TRBD1. Germline CDR1 reads DFQATT; CDR2 reads SNEGSKA (reference sequence). The CDR3 sequence is 12 residues long. The V and J ends lost 5 bases and 4 bases, in that order; junction bases with no gene match: 0.

J is TRBJ1-1 and V is TRBV6-2 or TRBV6-3; no definite D call. Germline V gives CDR1 MNHEY, CDR2 SVGEGT. V lost 5 bases, J lost 6 bases, and 13 bases lay in between. This CDR3 has 13 residues. DNA of the CDR3: TGTGCCAGCAGTGTCGGCGCGGTCGCTGAAGCTTTCTTT. Amino acid sequence: CASSVGAVAEAFF.

The chain has TRBV6-5 and TRBJ2-3, with 7 nucleotides matching TRBD2. Losses at the gene ends were 2 bases for V and 0 bases for J; bases not matched to a gene: 8. The CDR3 has 17 residues. Germline CDR1 reads MNHEY; CDR2 reads SVGAGI. The CDR3 DNA sequence: TGTGCCAGCAGTTACGGCGGGGGAGCGCCGAGCACAGATACGCAGTATTTT. It specifies CASSYGGGAPSTDTQYF.

The rearrangement joins TRBV28 to TRBJ2-5; perhaps TRBD2 as D (5 bases). This CDR3 has 13 amino acids. Germline V CDR1 and CDR2: MDHEN, SYDVKM. V was cut by 6 bases and J by 5 bases, with 13 bases left in between. The CDR3 DNA sequence: TGTGCCAGCAGCACCGCCCGGGGTGAGACCCAGTACTTC. Amino acids: CASSTARGETQYF.

The V gene is TRBV24-1, the J gene TRBJ2-1; D unclear. This CDR3 is 12 amino acids long. V lost 1 base and J 8 bases, leaving 5 bases between the germline ends. CDR1 and CDR2 (germline): KGHDR, SFDVKD. CDR3 residues: CATSDFFDEQFF. CDR3 coding DNA: TGTGCCACCAGTGATTTTTTCGATGAGCAGTTCTTC.

The chain couples TRBV20-1 to TRBJ1-5; D is unresolved. CDR1 is DFQATT, CDR2 SNEGSKA, per germline (reference sequence). V was clipped by 3 bases and J by 7 bases, with 10 bases between them. The CDR3 totals 12 residues. DNA of the CDR3: TGCAGTGCTAGGGGAAGCGGGCAGCCCCAGCATTTT. This encodes CSARGSGQPQHF.

This clonotype was seen ten or more times. The V call is TRBV7-9, the J call TRBJ1-1, with 8 nucleotides matching TRBD1. Germline V gene lookup returns CDR1 SEHNR and CDR2 FQNEAQ (reference sequence). The CDR3 is made up of 14 amino acids. Trimming took 2 bases from V and 5 from J; bases not matched to a gene: 4. The CDR3 DNA reads TGTGCCAGCAGCTTACAGGGGGCTGGGACTGAAGCTTTCTTT. Translation: CASSLQGAGTEAFF. Full variable domain (missing parts from reference TRBV7-9 and TRBJ1-1): DTGVSQNPRHKITKRGQNVTFRCDPISEHNRLYWYRQTLGQGPEFLTYFQNEAQLEKSRLLSDRFSAERPKGSFSTLEIQRTEQGDSAMYLCASSLQGAGTEAFFGQGTRLTVV.

The chain couples TRBV29-1 to TRBJ2-1; TRBD2 is a possible D gene (5 bases). The CDR3 spans 14 residues. Trimming cost V 7 bases and J 0 bases, with 13 bases left between them. The germline gives CDR1 SQVTM, CDR2 ANQGSEA. The CDR3 spells CSAGGGLSYNEQFF. CDR3 nucleotides: TGCAGCGCTGGAGGCGGCCTCTCCTACAATGAGCAGTTCTTC.

The chain carries TRBV7-9 and TRBJ1-1; no clear D gene. Germline CDR1 SEHNR, CDR2 FQNEAQ (reference sequence). The CDR3 totals 14 residues. Trimming removed 6 bases at V and 3 bases at J, with 14 bases between. CDR3 bases: TGTGCCAGCAGGGGAGGCAGGTCGGACACTGAAGCTTTCTTT. Translating it yields CASRGGRSDTEAFF.

The V call is TRBV20-1, the J call TRBJ1-6; 9 bases fit TRBD1. Germline V gene sequence: CDR1 DFQATT, CDR2 SNEGSKA (reference sequence). V was clipped by 5 bases and J by 7 bases; unmatched bases: 15. This CDR3 comprises 17 residues. CDR3 in amino acids: CSAPPMDRGIWNSPLHF. The CDR3 DNA reads as TGCAGTGCTCCACCTATGGACAGGGGCATCTGGAATTCACCCCTCCACTTT.

There are a few counts of this clonotype. The CDR3 protein is CASRQTSTEAFF. CDR3 sequence (DNA): TGTGCCAGCAGGCAGACAAGCACTGAAGCTTTCTTT. The chain carries TRBV12-3 or TRBV12-4 and TRBJ1-1; D not resolved. The V end lost 6 bases, the J end lost 4 bases, and 9 bases lay between the germline ends. This CDR3 spans 12 amino acids.

The chain links TRBV5-4 to TRBJ2-1; TRBD1 is a possible D gene (5 bases). V was trimmed by 3 bases and J by 5 bases, leaving 6 bases between them. Per the germline V gene, CDR1 is SGHNT and CDR2 is YYREEE (reference sequence). The CDR3 runs to 12 residues. The CDR3 here is CASSSGNNEQFF. CDR3 coding DNA: TGTGCCAGCAGCTCAGGGAACAATGAGCAGTTCTTC.

The rearrangement links TRBV6-5 to TRBJ2-2; D uncertain. The V end was cut by 1 base, the J end by 0 bases, with 3 bases between. Germline V gene data show CDR1 as MNHEY and CDR2 as SVGAGI. There are 14 residues in the CDR3. CDR3: CASSYLANTGELFF. Written as DNA, the CDR3 is TGTGCCAGCAGTTACTTGGCGAACACCGGGGAGCTGTTTTTT.

This clonotype showed up just a few times. The V gene is TRBV13, the J gene TRBJ2-7; 8 bases match TRBD2. This CDR3 spans 12 amino acids. J gave up 12 bases and V 1 base, and 5 bases lay outside the gene matches. Germline-derived CDR1 and CDR2 are PRHDT and FYEKMQ (reference sequence). Here the CDR3 DNA reads TGTGCCAGCAGCTTAGCGGGGGGGCCATCGTACTTC. Translated: CASSLAGGPSYF.

The chain couples TRBV15 to TRBJ2-7; D call uncertain. The CDR3 has 16 residues. V lost 5 bases, J lost 2 bases, and 19 bases lay in between. Germline V gene sequence: CDR1 LNHNV, CDR2 YYDKDF (reference sequence). The CDR3, as DNA: TGTGCCACCAGCCCCTCCAGAGGCGGAGTCGCCTACGAGCAGTACTTC. Its protein is CATSPSRGGVAYEQYF.

This sequence joins TRBV7-7 and TRBJ2-1; 12 nucleotides match TRBD2. The V and J ends lost 5 bases and 5 bases, in that order; junction bases with no gene match: 7. Per germline, CDR1 SSHAT and CDR2 FNYEAQ (reference sequence). This CDR3 is built from 16 residues. As DNA, the CDR3 is TGTGCCAGCAGCCCCAAACTAGCGGGGGGAAACAATGAGCAGTTCTTC. Its protein product is CASSPKLAGGNNEQFF.

Points on this clonotype: A much larger clone lies a single base off, so this may be a read error. The chain is built from TRBV3-1 and TRBJ2-7; D possibly matches TRBD1 or TRBD2 (5 bases each). V shed 4 bases and J shed 5 bases, with 15 bases lying between them. Per germline, CDR1 LGHDT and CDR2 YNNKEL (reference sequence). This CDR3 comprises 14 residues. The CDR3 reads CASSLQVALNEQYF. Written as DNA, the CDR3 is TGTGCCAGCAGCCTACAGGTAGCGCTAAACGAGCAGTACTTC.

This clonotype has a handful of counts. The chain has TRBV4-1 and TRBJ1-4, with D uncertain. Trimming shortened V by 1 base and J by 8 bases, and 5 bases separated the two germline ends. Germline lookup yields CDR1 MGHRA and CDR2 YSYEKL. This CDR3 has 12 amino acids. The CDR3 DNA reads TGCGCCAGCAGCCAAGGGGAAGAAAAACTGTTTTTT. This codes for CASSQGEEKLFF.

This clonotype was detected only a few times. The J gene is TRBJ2-2, the V gene TRBV2; possibly TRBD1 for D (6 bases). The CDR3 has 15 amino acids. The V gene lost 9 bases and the J gene lost 0 bases, with 14 bases spanning the gap. Germline V lookup: CDR1 SNHLY, CDR2 FYNNEI. The CDR3 DNA sequence: TGTGCCAGTGAAAAGGGACACCCGAACACCGGGGAGCTGTTTTTT. Translated, it gives CASEKGHPNTGELFF.

This clonotype was seen many times. The chain links TRBV7-3 to TRBJ2-2; D ambiguous. The V and J ends lost 5 bases and 6 bases respectively, with 16 bases between them. CDR3 length equals 15 residues. Germline V lookup: CDR1 SGHTA, CDR2 FQGTGA. The CDR3 spells CASSDTLGLPGELFF. As DNA, the CDR3 is TGTGCCAGCAGCGATACGTTAGGTCTGCCCGGGGAGCTGTTTTTT.

The chain links TRBV27 to TRBJ2-2; 8 bases fit TRBD1. Germline V gene lookup returns CDR1 MNHEY and CDR2 SMNVEV (reference sequence). J gave up 5 bases and V 7 bases, and 9 bases lay outside the gene matches. The length of the CDR3 is 15 residues. CDR3 sequence reads: CASTPRTGPTGELFF. CDR3 in DNA: TGTGCCAGCACCCCTAGGACAGGGCCTACCGGGGAGCTGTTTTTT.

The genes are TRBV4-1 and TRBJ2-1, with 9 bases that match TRBD1. The CDR3 contains 16 residues. After removal of 0 bases from V and 6 bases from J, the junction contained 6 bases not matched to a gene. CDR1 is MGHRA and CDR2 is YSYEKL in the germline V gene. CDR3 bases: TGCGCCAGCAGCCAAGAGACCGGGACAGGGCCCAATGAGCAGTTCTTC. Translation gives CASSQETGTGPNEQFF.

This chain connects TRBV30 to TRBJ1-1; no reliable D call. Germline V gene data show CDR1 as GTSNPN and CDR2 as SVGIG (reference sequence). CDR3 size: 13 residues. Deletions cut 0 bases from V and 1 base from J, with 6 bases between. The CDR3 region is CAWSVGPNTEAFF. The CDR3 coding sequence is TGTGCCTGGAGTGTTGGACCGAACACTGAAGCTTTCTTT. Filled out from reference TRBV30 and TRBJ1-1, the complete variable domain reads SQTIHQWPATLVQPVGSPLSLECTVEGTSNPNLYWYRQAAGRGLQLLFYSVGIGQISSEVPQNLSASRPQDRQFILSSKKLLLSDSGFYLCAWSVGPNTEAFFGQGTRLTVV.